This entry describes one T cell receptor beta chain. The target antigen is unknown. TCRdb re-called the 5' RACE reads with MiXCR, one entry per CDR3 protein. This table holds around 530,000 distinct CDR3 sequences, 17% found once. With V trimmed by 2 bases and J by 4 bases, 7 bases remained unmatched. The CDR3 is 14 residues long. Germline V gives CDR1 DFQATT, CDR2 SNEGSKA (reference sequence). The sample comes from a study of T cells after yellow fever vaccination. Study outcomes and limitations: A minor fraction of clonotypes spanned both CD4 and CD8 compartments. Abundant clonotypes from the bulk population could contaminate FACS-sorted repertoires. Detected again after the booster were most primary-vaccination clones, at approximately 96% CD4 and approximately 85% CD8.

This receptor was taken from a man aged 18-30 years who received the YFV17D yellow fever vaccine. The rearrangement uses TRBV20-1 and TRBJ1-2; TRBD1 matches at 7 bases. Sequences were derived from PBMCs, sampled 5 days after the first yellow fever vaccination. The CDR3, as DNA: TGCAGTGCTAGAAGGGCAGGGGGACTCTATGGCTACACCTTC. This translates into CSARRAGGLYGYTF.